These 13 T cell receptor beta chains originate from one sample sequenced in a study of immune cell composition in non-small cell lung cancer. Produced via immunoSEQ multiplex PCR; TCRdb's table is partial and in-frame only. The sample contains about 11,000 clones, roughly 60% of which appear only once. Sequenced material: lung tumor tissue. These receptors were obtained from a human donor with non-small cell lung cancer.

This clone showed up just once. J is TRBJ2-7 and V is TRBV5-1; D might be TRBD1 (5 bases). CDR1 SGHRS and CDR2 YFSETQ come from the germline V gene. V was cut by 3 bases and J by 3 bases, with 16 bases left in between. The CDR3 covers 15 residues. CDR3 in amino acids: CASSSGHAGDYEQYF. The CDR3 DNA reads TGCGCCAGCAGCTCAGGGCACGCAGGAGACTACGAGCAGTACTTC.

The table lists this clone with a few counts. The J gene is TRBJ2-7, the V gene TRBV28, with 13 bases fitting TRBD2. Germline CDR1 reads MDHEN; CDR2 reads SYDVKM. CDR3 length equals 14 residues. Trimming cost V 8 bases and J 7 bases; bases outside gene matches: 8. CDR3 region: CASDSPGLAGEQYF. For the CDR3, the DNA is TGTGCCAGCGACTCACCGGGACTAGCGGGAGAGCAGTACTTC.

This clone was picked up a small number of times. V usage is TRBV10-3 and J usage is TRBJ2-2; 12 nucleotides match TRBD1. V lost 8 bases, J lost 7 bases, and 11 bases stayed unmatched. Germline CDR1 ENHRY, CDR2 SYGVKD. The CDR3 sequence is 16 residues long. The CDR3 loop reads CAISSGTGGVGGELFF. In nucleotides, the CDR3 is TGTGCCATCTCCTCGGGGACAGGGGGCGTAGGCGGGGAGCTGTTTTTT.

The chain couples TRBV7-8 to TRBJ1-3; D ambiguous. V was trimmed by 5 bases and J by 1 base, leaving 9 bases between them. CDR3 length: 14 residues. Per the germline V gene, CDR1 is SGHVS and CDR2 is FQNEAQ. The chain's CDR3 is CASSPVVSGNTIYF. The CDR3 DNA reads TGTGCCAGCAGCCCTGTCGTTTCTGGAAACACCATATATTTT.

J is TRBJ2-7 and V is TRBV2; 8 positions agree with TRBD1. There are 11 residues in the CDR3. The J segment lost 3 bases and the V segment lost 8 bases, leaving 0 bases of the junction unmatched. Germline V gene data show CDR1 as SNHLY and CDR2 as FYNNEI. CDR3 nucleotide sequence: TGTGCCAGCGGACAGGGCTACGAGCAGTACTTC. This codes for CASGQGYEQYF.

This clone was detected a few times. This rearrangement joins TRBV14 to TRBJ2-2; D possibly corresponds to TRBD2 (5 bases). Trimming pared 1 base from V and 1 base from J, leaving 10 bases between. Germline V lookup: CDR1 SGHDN, CDR2 FVKESK. The CDR3 spans 16 residues. Written as DNA, the CDR3 is TGTGCCAGCAGCCAAGCTCAGCGGAGGAACACCGGGGAGCTGTTTTTT. Its translation is CASSQAQRRNTGELFF.

The chain has TRBV27 and TRBJ2-3, with 7 bases that match TRBD1. The V gene end was trimmed by 6 bases and the J gene end by 5 bases; junction bases not matched to a gene: 11. The CDR3 has 15 amino acids. CDR1 MNHEY and CDR2 SMNVEV come from the germline V gene (reference sequence). CDR3 protein: CASRPRQGGKDTQYF. CDR3 DNA: TGTGCCAGCAGACCTAGACAGGGTGGAAAAGATACGCAGTATTTT.

The rearrangement joins TRBV6-5 to TRBJ2-1; D might be TRBD1 (6 bases). The V end lost 6 bases, the J end lost 12 bases, and 12 bases lay between the germline ends. Germline lookup yields CDR1 MNHEY and CDR2 SVGAGI. The CDR3 is made up of 11 amino acids. CDR3 in amino acids: CASRGRGGQFF. DNA of the CDR3: TGTGCCAGCAGGGGCAGGGGCGGGCAGTTCTTC.

CDR3 nucleotide sequence: TGCGCCAGCAGCTTGGCAGAGGTTGGCGGAACCTACGAGCAGTACTTC. Protein: CASSLAEVGGTYEQYF. The chain combines TRBV5-1 with TRBJ2-7, with no clear D. The CDR3 is 16 amino acids. Trimming removed 0 bases at V and 2 bases at J, with 15 bases between. CDR1 and CDR2 (germline): SGHRS, YFSETQ.

By frequency in the sample, this clone is medium-sized. The J gene is TRBJ2-5, the V gene TRBV7-2, with D unresolved. V was pared by 3 bases and J by 6 bases, with 5 bases between. Germline V gene data show CDR1 as SGHTA and CDR2 as FQGNSA. The CDR3 contains 11 residues. CDR3 protein: CASSLLKTQYF. CDR3 DNA: TGTGCCAGCAGCTTGTTAAAGACCCAGTACTTC.

The rearrangement links TRBV6-5 to TRBJ1-1; 7 bases align to TRBD1. V was clipped by 5 bases and J by 4 bases; unmatched bases: 7. Germline V CDR1 and CDR2: MNHEY, SVGAGI. This CDR3 is built from 14 residues. For the CDR3, the DNA is TGTGCCAGCAGTGAAACCTCAGGGGGCACTGAAGCTTTCTTT. Encoded protein: CASSETSGGTEAFF.

The V gene is TRBV21-1, the J gene TRBJ1-3; TRBD1 reflects the table's D call only, with no check against the DNA. TRBV21-1 is a recognized pseudogene. This CDR3 region has 15 residues. The CDR3 DNA is TGTGCCAGCAGCAAAGCGCCCAGGACTGGAAACACCATATATTTT. It codes for CASSKAPRTGNTIYF.

This clone was seen only a few times. The chain combines TRBV28 with TRBJ1-2; D is ambiguous. This CDR3 is 12 amino acids long. The V and J ends lost 11 bases and 8 bases respectively, with 18 bases between them. Germline V gene sequence: CDR1 MDHEN, CDR2 SYDVKM. The CDR3 reads CAYHDPGGGYTF. CDR3 sequence (DNA): TGTGCCTACCATGACCCGGGAGGGGGCTACACCTTC.